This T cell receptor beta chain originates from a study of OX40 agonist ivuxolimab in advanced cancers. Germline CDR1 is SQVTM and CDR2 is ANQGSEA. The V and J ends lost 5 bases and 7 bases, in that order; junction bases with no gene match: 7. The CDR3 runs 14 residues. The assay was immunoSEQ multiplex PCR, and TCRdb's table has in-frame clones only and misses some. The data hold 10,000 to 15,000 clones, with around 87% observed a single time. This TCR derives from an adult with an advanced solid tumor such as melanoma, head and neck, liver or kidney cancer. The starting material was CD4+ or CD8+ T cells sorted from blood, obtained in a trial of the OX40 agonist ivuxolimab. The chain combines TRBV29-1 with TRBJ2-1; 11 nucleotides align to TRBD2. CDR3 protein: CSVLTSGSGNEQFF. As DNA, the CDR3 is TGCAGCGTTCTCACTAGCGGGAGTGGGAATGAGCAGTTCTTC.